Shown below are 28 T cell receptor beta chains from a single sample sequenced in a study of human T cells and chemical hapten exposure. As to time point: pre-sensitization, week 0. The treatment: therapeutic diphenylcyclopropenone sensitization with weekly scalp DPC. TCRdb ran MiXCR on the RACE reads and lists one entry per CDR3 protein. This table holds about 120,000 distinct CDR3 sequences, about 13% found once. The specimen comprised whole blood, sampled in connection with sensitization to the hapten diphenylcyclopropenone (DPC). The receptors were gathered from a woman under 30 with alopecia areata. Some clones in this sample may be carry-over from other donors' samples.

This clonotype was seen ten or more times. The gene calls are TRBV7-7 and TRBJ2-2; D uncertain. There are 14 residues in the CDR3. The V gene's germline CDR1 is SSHAT and CDR2 FNYEAQ (reference sequence). V gave up 2 bases and J gave up 5 bases, with 9 bases separating them. The CDR3 loop reads CASSLQDSTGELFF. The CDR3 nucleotides are TGTGCCAGCAGCTTACAGGATTCGACCGGGGAGCTGTTTTTT.

This clonotype turned up a few times. The rearrangement joins TRBV21-1 to TRBJ1-4; the D segment call TRBD1 is taken from the table without a DNA check. TRBV21-1 is listed as a pseudogene. CDR3 length: 15 residues. The CDR3 coding sequence is TGTGCCAGCAGCAAAGTGGACAGGGGGCTTGAAAAACTGTTTTTT. Translation: CASSKVDRGLEKLFF.

This clonotype has just a few counts. The chain combines TRBV30 with TRBJ1-1; TRBD1 might be the D (6 bases). Germline V gives CDR1 GTSNPN, CDR2 SVGIG (reference sequence). The V end was cut by 8 bases, the J end by 3 bases, with 19 bases between. There are 14 residues in the CDR3. CDR3 DNA sequence: TGTGCCCAGAGGTCCCGACAGGCAGACACTGAAGCTTTCTTT. It specifies CAQRSRQADTEAFF.

The chain joins TRBV7-9 to TRBJ2-1, with 10 bases matching TRBD1. In germline, CDR1 is SEHNR, CDR2 FQNEAQ (reference sequence). CDR3 length equals 20 residues. After removal of 5 bases from V and 7 bases from J, the junction contained 23 bases not matched to a gene. The CDR3 spells CASSPRDRGQAGAVRNEQFF. In nucleotides, the CDR3 is TGTGCCAGCAGCCCCCGGGACAGGGGTCAAGCGGGGGCCGTAAGAAATGAGCAGTTCTTC.

The table lists this clonotype with a few counts. The chain carries TRBV6-8 and TRBJ2-7; no reliable D call. With 8 bases removed from V and 2 bases from J, the gap between germline ends came to 10 bases. The CDR3 covers 12 residues. Germline V lookup: CDR1 MNHGY, CDR2 SAAAGT. This CDR3 reads CASRRLTYEQYF. The CDR3, as DNA: TGTGCCAGCCGCAGGTTAACCTACGAGCAGTACTTC.

This clonotype was seen a handful of times. The rearrangement joins TRBV5-1 to TRBJ2-7, with unresolved D. CDR3 length equals 13 residues. Germline V gives CDR1 SGHRS, CDR2 YFSETQ. Trimming stripped 0 bases from V and 4 bases from J, with 8 bases between. CDR3 region: CASSLARRYEQYF. DNA of the CDR3: TGCGCCAGCAGCTTGGCCCGGAGATACGAGCAGTACTTC.

The rearrangement uses TRBV11-2 and TRBJ2-5, with 14 bases fitting TRBD2. J lost 9 bases, V lost 3 bases, and 9 bases had no gene match. The CDR3 length is 16 residues. Looked up from germline, CDR1 is SGHAT and CDR2 is FQNNGV. CDR3 bases: TGTGCCAGCAGCTTGACGACTAGCGGGGGGGCGGAGGCCCAGTACTTC. It yields the protein CASSLTTSGGAEAQYF.

At least ten counts were recorded for this clonotype. The rearrangement uses TRBV20-1 and TRBJ2-4; D may be TRBD1 (6 bases). V was cut by 1 base and J by 1 base, with 20 bases left in between. CDR3 length equals 18 residues. Germline assignment: CDR1 DFQATT and CDR2 SNEGSKA (reference sequence). The CDR3 coding sequence is TGCAGTGCTAGAGCCAACTCCGGACAGAGGGATGCCAAAAACATTCAGTACTTC. It specifies CSARANSGQRDAKNIQYF.

The chain joins TRBV2 to TRBJ2-7, with D maybe TRBD1 (6 bases). Trimming removed 6 bases at V and 4 bases at J, with 16 bases between. Germline CDR1 and CDR2: SNHLY and FYNNEI. CDR3 length equals 14 residues. The CDR3 sequence is CASSRQESAYEQYF. The CDR3 DNA follows: TGTGCCAGCAGCCGACAGGAATCTGCTTACGAGCAGTACTTC.

This clonotype showed up just a few times. The V call is TRBV2, the J call TRBJ1-5; no definite D call. V lost 4 bases and J lost 2, with 12 bases in between. The CDR3 consists of 15 residues. The germline V gene encodes CDR1 SNHLY and CDR2 FYNNEI. The CDR3 DNA is TGTGCCAGCAGTGGACAACCTAAAGGCAATCAGCCCCAGCATTTT. Its protein is CASSGQPKGNQPQHF.

This clonotype was observed a single time. This rearrangement joins TRBV6-2 or TRBV6-3 to TRBJ2-6; 11 bases are shared with TRBD2. The CDR3 length is 19 residues. V lost 5 bases, J lost 3 bases, and 12 bases stayed unmatched. CDR1 is MNHEY, CDR2 SVGEGT, per germline. DNA of the CDR3: TGTGCCAGCAGTATAAATAGCGGGAGGGCCTCGGTTGGGGCCAACGTCCTGACTTTC. This codes for CASSINSGRASVGANVLTF.

This clonotype appeared many times. This chain joins TRBV7-3 and TRBJ1-5; 7 bases are a match to TRBD1. In germline, CDR1 is SGHTA, CDR2 FQGTGA. The V segment lost 7 bases and the J segment 0 bases; nucleotides outside the gene matches: 6. This CDR3 has 15 residues. The CDR3 region is CASNTGQISNQPQHF. DNA for the CDR3: TGTGCCAGCAACACGGGACAGATTAGCAATCAGCCCCAGCATTTT. Full variable domain (remainder filled in from reference TRBV7-3 and TRBJ1-5): GAGVSQTPSNKVTEKGKYVELRCDPISGHTALYWYRQSLGQGPEFLIYFQGTGAADDSGLPNDRFFAVRPEGSVSTLKIQRTERGDSAVYLCASNTGQISNQPQHFGDGTRLSIL.

The V gene is TRBV5-1, the J gene TRBJ2-7, with D possibly matching TRBD1 (6 bases). Trimming shortened V by 4 bases and J by 3 bases, and 11 bases separated the two germline ends. The CDR3 covers 13 residues. Germline V CDR1 and CDR2: SGHRS, YFSETQ. CDR3 in amino acids: CASSPDSIYEQYF. The CDR3 DNA reads as TGCGCCAGCAGCCCGGACAGTATCTACGAGCAGTACTTC.

This clonotype occurred many times. The V gene is TRBV7-9, the J gene TRBJ2-1; 9 bases fit TRBD1. Germline V gene lookup returns CDR1 SEHNR and CDR2 FQNEAQ (reference sequence). The CDR3 is 15 amino acids. J gave up 6 bases and V 3 bases, and 6 bases lay outside the gene matches. The CDR3 loop is CASSFTGTGSNEQFF. The DNA for the CDR3 is TGTGCCAGCAGCTTTACCGGGACAGGGTCCAATGAGCAGTTCTTC.

This clonotype occurred many times. The rearrangement links TRBV3-1 to TRBJ1-1; no clear D gene. V was clipped by 4 bases and J by 1 base, with 10 bases between them. Germline CDR1 reads LGHDT; CDR2 reads YNNKEL (reference sequence). There are 14 residues in the CDR3. DNA of the CDR3: TGTGCCAGCAGCCCTATCTCCAGGAACACTGAAGCTTTCTTT. Residues: CASSPISRNTEAFF. The full variable domain, completed using reference TRBV3-1 and TRBJ1-1, is DTAVSQTPKYLVTQMGNDKSIKCEQNLGHDTMYWYKQDSKKFLKIMFSYNNKELIINETVPNRFSPKSPDKAHLNLHINSLELGDSAVYFCASSPISRNTEAFFGQGTRLTVV.

This clonotype was seen repeatedly, ten times or more. This chain uses TRBV5-1 with TRBJ1-1; D gene unclear. Germline CDR1 and CDR2: SGHRS and YFSETQ. The CDR3 has 15 residues. V was clipped by 5 bases and J by 3 bases, with 17 bases between them. As DNA, the CDR3 is TGCGCCAGCAGGGAAGATATAGCTCCGGACACTGAAGCTTTCTTT. Protein sequence: CASREDIAPDTEAFF. The variable domain in full, with the rest retrieved from reference TRBV5-1 and TRBJ1-1, is KAGVTQTPRYLIKTRGQQVTLSCSPISGHRSVSWYQQTPGQGLQFLFEYFSETQRNKGNFPGRFSGRQFSNSRSEMNVSTLELGDSALYLCASREDIAPDTEAFFGQGTRLTVV.

As for this clonotype: Relative to the germline gene, one junction end is altered; a read error may explain this. The V gene is TRBV2, the J gene TRBJ1-3; D gene ambiguous. The V gene's germline CDR1 is SNHLY and CDR2 FYNNEI. This CDR3 comprises 14 residues. The DNA for the CDR3 is TGTGCCGGCAGCGGGGAGGGCTCTGGAAACACCATATATTTT. The encoded protein is CAGSGEGSGNTIYF.

The chain has TRBV12-3 or TRBV12-4 and TRBJ1-1; D gene unclear. The CDR3 runs 17 residues. The ends were cut back, 5 bases at V and 2 bases at J, with 21 bases in the middle. CDR3: CASSPRTGSLSNTEAFF. CDR3 nucleotides: TGTGCCAGCAGTCCGCGGACGGGTTCCCTTTCTAACACTGAAGCTTTCTTT.

The V gene is TRBV29-1, the J gene TRBJ2-7; 7 nucleotides agree with TRBD2. CDR1 is SQVTM and CDR2 is ANQGSEA in the germline V gene. The CDR3 is 16 residues long. J was trimmed by 4 bases and V by 2 bases; bases with no gene match: 14. The CDR3 protein is CSVEPGGGPPFYEQYF. As DNA, the CDR3 is TGCAGCGTTGAACCGGGAGGAGGGCCACCATTTTACGAGCAGTACTTC.

This clonotype was counted only a few times. The rearrangement uses TRBV6-5 and TRBJ2-5; TRBD2 agrees at 9 bases. The V gene's germline CDR1 is MNHEY and CDR2 SVGAGI. V lost 7 bases and J lost 4; bases outside the gene matches: 7. This CDR3 has 14 amino acids. As DNA, the CDR3 is TGTGCCAGCACCCGCGGGGGGGAAGGAGAGACCCAGTACTTC. As protein: CASTRGGEGETQYF.

V gene TRBV7-8 combines with J gene TRBJ1-1, with 8 bases fitting TRBD1. Germline V lookup: CDR1 SGHVS, CDR2 FQNEAQ. The CDR3 is 13 residues long. Losses at the gene ends were 4 bases for V and 4 bases for J; bases not matched to a gene: 2. The CDR3 region has the DNA TGTGCCAGCAGCTATGACAGGGGCACTGAAGCTTTCTTT. Encoded protein: CASSYDRGTEAFF. The full variable domain, completed using reference TRBV7-8 and TRBJ1-1, is GAGVSQSPRYKVAKRGQDVALRCDPISGHVSLFWYQQALGQGPEFLTYFQNEAQLDKSGLPSDRFFAERPEGSVSTLKIQRTQQEDSAVYLCASSYDRGTEAFFGQGTRLTVV.

This clonotype was seen at least ten times. The genes are TRBV12-3 or TRBV12-4 and TRBJ1-1; possible D gene TRBD1, 6 bases. The CDR3 loop spans 14 amino acids. The V gene lost 6 bases and the J gene lost 4 bases, with 15 bases spanning the gap. CDR3: CASRSGGRGTEAFF. The CDR3, as DNA: TGTGCCAGCAGATCGGGGGGCAGAGGCACTGAAGCTTTCTTT.

The chain carries TRBV7-6 and TRBJ1-6; TRBD1 aligns across 7 bases. The junction had 2 bases not matched to a gene; V was cut back by 2 bases and J by 7 bases. This CDR3 is built from 14 residues. Germline values: CDR1 SGHVS, CDR2 FNYEAQ. CDR3 sequence reads: CASSLKQGNSPLHF. The CDR3 bases are TGTGCCAGCAGCTTAAAACAGGGGAATTCACCCCTCCACTTT.

This clonotype has a handful of counts. The DNA of the CDR3 is TGCAGCGGGCGGGCCTCCGGGGAGCTGTTTTTT. It specifies CSGRASGELFF. The chain is built from TRBV29-1 and TRBJ2-2, with D perhaps matching TRBD2 (5 bases). Germline V gene data show CDR1 as SQVTM and CDR2 as ANQGSEA. The CDR3 contains 11 residues. Trimming pared 7 bases from V and 6 bases from J, leaving 9 bases between.

In its sample, this clonotype was seen many times. This rearrangement joins TRBV19 to TRBJ2-5, with 14 bases identical to TRBD2. The germline V gene encodes CDR1 LNHDA and CDR2 SQIVND (reference sequence). The CDR3 sequence is 15 residues long. V shed 5 bases and J 5 bases; nucleotides not matched to a gene: 4. CDR3 protein: CASSGTSGGRETQYF. The CDR3 DNA reads as TGTGCCAGTAGTGGGACTAGCGGGGGACGGGAGACCCAGTACTTC. The full variable domain, in which reference TRBV19 and TRBJ2-5 provide the parts outside the CDR3, is DGGITQSPKYLFRKEGQNVTLSCEQNLNHDAMYWYRQDPGQGLRLIYYSQIVNDFQKGDIAEGYSVSREKKESFPLTVTSAQKNPTAFYLCASSGTSGGRETQYFGPGTRLLVL.

There are a few counts of this clonotype. V gene TRBV12-3 or TRBV12-4 combines with J gene TRBJ2-1; 13 bases are a match to TRBD2. Trimming took 5 bases from V and 0 from J; bases not matched to a gene: 10. The CDR3 is 19 amino acids. Here the CDR3 DNA reads TGTGCCAGCAGTCCCCCGGGACTAGCGGGGATCTCCTCCTACAATGAGCAGTTCTTC. Amino acids: CASSPPGLAGISSYNEQFF.

This clonotype was observed a handful of times. The V gene is TRBV7-6, the J gene TRBJ2-7; D is undetermined. Germline V gives CDR1 SGHVS, CDR2 FNYEAQ. The CDR3 covers 13 residues. V was cut by 4 bases and J by 3 bases, with 10 bases left in between. The CDR3: CASSSQSSYEQYF. The CDR3 coding sequence is TGTGCCAGCAGCTCGCAGAGTAGCTACGAGCAGTACTTC.

In its sample, this clonotype was seen many times. V usage is TRBV12-3 or TRBV12-4 and J usage is TRBJ1-5; D gene unclear. The CDR3 sequence is 16 residues long. Trimming left V 5 bases short and J 0 bases short, with 14 bases between. The CDR3 region is CASSPSWTNSNQPQHF. CDR3 DNA sequence: TGTGCCAGCAGTCCTAGCTGGACTAATAGCAATCAGCCCCAGCATTTT.